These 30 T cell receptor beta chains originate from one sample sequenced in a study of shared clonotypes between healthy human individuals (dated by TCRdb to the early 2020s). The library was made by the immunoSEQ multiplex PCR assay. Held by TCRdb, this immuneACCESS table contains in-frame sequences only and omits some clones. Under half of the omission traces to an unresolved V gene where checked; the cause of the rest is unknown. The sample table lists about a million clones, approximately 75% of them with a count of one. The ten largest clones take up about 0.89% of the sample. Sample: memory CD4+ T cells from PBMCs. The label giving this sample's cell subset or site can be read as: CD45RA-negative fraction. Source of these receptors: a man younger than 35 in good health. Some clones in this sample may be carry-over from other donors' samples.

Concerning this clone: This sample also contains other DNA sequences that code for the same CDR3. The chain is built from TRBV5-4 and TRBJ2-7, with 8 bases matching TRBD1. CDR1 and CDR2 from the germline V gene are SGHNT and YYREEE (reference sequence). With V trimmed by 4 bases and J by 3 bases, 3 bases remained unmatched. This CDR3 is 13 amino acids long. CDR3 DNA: TGTGCCAGCAGCCGAGACAGGGGCTACGAGCAGTACTTC. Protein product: CASSRDRGYEQYF. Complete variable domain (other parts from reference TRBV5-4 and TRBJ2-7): ETGVTQSPTHLIKTRGQQVTLRCSSQSGHNTVSWYQQALGQGPQFIFQYYREEENGRGNFPPRFSGLQFPNYSSELNVNALELDDSALYLCASSRDRGYEQYFGPGTRLTVT.

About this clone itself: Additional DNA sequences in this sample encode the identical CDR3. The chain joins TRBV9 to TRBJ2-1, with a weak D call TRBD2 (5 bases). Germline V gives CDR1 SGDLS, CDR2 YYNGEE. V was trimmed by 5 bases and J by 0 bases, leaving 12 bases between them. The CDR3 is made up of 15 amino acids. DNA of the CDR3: TGTGCCAGCAGTTTATCGGGGAGCTCCTACAATGAGCAGTTCTTC. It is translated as CASSLSGSSYNEQFF.

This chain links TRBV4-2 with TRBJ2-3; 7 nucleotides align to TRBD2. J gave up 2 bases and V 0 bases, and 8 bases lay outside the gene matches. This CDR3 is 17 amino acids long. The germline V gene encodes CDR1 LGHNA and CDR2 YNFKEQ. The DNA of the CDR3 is TGTGCCAGCAGCCAAGAGGGGGGGTCCGAATTCACAGATACGCAGTATTTT. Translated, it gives CASSQEGGSEFTDTQYF.

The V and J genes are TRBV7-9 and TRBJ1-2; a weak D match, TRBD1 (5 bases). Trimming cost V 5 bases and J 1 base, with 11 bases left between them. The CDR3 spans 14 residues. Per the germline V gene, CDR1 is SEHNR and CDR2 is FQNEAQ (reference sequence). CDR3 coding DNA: TGTGCCAGCAGCCGCGAGGGGAGTAACTATGGCTACACCTTC. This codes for CASSREGSNYGYTF.

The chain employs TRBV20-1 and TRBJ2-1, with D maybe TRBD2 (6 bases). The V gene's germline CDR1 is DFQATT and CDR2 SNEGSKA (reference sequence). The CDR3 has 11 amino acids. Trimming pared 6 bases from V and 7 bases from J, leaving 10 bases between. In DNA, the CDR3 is TGCAGTGCGGCCCGGGAGAATGAGCAGTTCTTC. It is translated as CSAARENEQFF.

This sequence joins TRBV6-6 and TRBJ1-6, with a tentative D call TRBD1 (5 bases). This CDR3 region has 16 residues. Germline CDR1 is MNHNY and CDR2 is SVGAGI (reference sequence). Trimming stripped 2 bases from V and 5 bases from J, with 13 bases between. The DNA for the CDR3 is TGTGCCAGCAGTTACGGGGGTGGGATCCATAATTCACCCCTCCACTTT. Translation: CASSYGGGIHNSPLHF.

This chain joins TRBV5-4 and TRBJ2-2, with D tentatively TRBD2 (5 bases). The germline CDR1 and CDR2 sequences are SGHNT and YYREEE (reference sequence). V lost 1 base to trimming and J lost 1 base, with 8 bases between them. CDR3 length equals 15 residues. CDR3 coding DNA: TGTGCCAGCAGCTTGCTGGACTTGAACACCGGGGAGCTGTTTTTT. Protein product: CASSLLDLNTGELFF.

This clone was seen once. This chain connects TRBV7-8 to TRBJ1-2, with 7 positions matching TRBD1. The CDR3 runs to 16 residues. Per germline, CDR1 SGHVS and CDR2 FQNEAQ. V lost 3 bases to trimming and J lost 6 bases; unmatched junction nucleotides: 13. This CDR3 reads CASSFRVQGQGDGYTF. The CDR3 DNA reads TGTGCCAGCAGCTTTAGAGTACAGGGGCAAGGGGATGGCTACACCTTC.

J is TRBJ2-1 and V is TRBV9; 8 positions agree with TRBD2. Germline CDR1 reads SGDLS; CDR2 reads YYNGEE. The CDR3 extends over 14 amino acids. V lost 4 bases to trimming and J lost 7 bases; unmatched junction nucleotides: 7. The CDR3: CASSSAAGGNEQFF. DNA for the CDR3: TGTGCCAGCAGCTCGGCTGCGGGAGGTAATGAGCAGTTCTTC. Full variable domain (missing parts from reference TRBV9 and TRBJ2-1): DSGVTQTPKHLITATGQRVTLRCSPRSGDLSVYWYQQSLDQGLQFLIQYYNGEERAKGNILERFSAQQFPDLHSELNLSSLELGDSALYFCASSSAAGGNEQFFGPGTRLTVL.

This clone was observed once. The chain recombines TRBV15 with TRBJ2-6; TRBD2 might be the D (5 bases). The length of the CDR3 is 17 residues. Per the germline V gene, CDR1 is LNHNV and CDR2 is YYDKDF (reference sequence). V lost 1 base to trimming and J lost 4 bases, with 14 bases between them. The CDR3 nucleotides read TGTGCCACCAGCAGAGGTGGAGGAGGTCCGGGGGCCAACGTCCTGACTTTC. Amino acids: CATSRGGGGPGANVLTF.

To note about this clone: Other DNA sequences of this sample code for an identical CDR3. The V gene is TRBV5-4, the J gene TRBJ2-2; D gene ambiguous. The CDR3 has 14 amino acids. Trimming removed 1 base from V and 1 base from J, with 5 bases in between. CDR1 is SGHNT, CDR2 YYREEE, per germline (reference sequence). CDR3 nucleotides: TGTGCCAGCAGCTTGAGGCAGAACACCGGGGAGCTGTTTTTT. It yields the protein CASSLRQNTGELFF. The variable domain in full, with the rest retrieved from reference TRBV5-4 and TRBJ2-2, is ETGVTQSPTHLIKTRGQQVTLRCSSQSGHNTVSWYQQALGQGPQFIFQYYREEENGRGNFPPRFSGLQFPNYSSELNVNALELDDSALYLCASSLRQNTGELFFGEGSRLTVL.

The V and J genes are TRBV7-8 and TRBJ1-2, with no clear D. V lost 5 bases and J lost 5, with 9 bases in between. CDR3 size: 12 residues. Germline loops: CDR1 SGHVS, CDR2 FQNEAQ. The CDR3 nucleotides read TGTGCCAGCAGCCCCGCGCTTTATGGCTACACCTTC. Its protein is CASSPALYGYTF.

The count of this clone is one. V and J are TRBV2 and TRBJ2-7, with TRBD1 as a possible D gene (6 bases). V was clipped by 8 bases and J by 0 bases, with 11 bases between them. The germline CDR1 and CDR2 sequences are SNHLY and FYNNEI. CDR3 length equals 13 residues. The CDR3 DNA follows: TGTGCCAGCCGGGCAGGGGTCTCCTACGAGCAGTACTTC. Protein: CASRAGVSYEQYF. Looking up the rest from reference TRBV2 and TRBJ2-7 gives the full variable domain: EPEVTQTPSHQVTQMGQEVILRCVPISNHLYFYWYRQILGQKVEFLVSFYNNEISEKSEIFDDQFSVERPDGSNFTLKIRSTKLEDSAMYFCASRAGVSYEQYFGPGTRLTVT.

As DNA, the CDR3 is TGTGCCCATCGCGACGAGGGGACCCAGTACTTC. This codes for CAHRDEGTQYF. This sequence joins TRBV30 and TRBJ2-5, with D maybe TRBD2 (5 bases). From germline, CDR1 is GTSNPN and CDR2 SVGIG (reference sequence). The V end lost 8 bases, the J end lost 7 bases, and 14 bases lay between the germline ends. This CDR3 has 11 residues.

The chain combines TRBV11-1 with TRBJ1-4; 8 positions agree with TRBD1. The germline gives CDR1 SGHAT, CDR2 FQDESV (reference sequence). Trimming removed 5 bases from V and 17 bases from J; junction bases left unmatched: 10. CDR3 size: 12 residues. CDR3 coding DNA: TGTGCCAGCAGCCCAGGACAGGGTTCGGTATTTTTT. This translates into CASSPGQGSVFF.

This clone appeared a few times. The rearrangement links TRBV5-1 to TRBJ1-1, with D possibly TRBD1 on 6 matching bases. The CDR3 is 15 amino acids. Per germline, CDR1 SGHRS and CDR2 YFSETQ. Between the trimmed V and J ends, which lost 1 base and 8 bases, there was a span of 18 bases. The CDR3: CASSLRPGQSTEAFF. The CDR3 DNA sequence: TGCGCCAGCAGCTTGCGTCCGGGACAATCGACAGAAGCTTTCTTT.

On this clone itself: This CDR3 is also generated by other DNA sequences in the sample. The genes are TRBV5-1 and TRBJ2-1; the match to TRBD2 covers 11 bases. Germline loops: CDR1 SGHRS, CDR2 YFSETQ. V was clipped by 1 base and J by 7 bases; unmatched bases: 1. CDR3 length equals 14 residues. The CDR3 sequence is CASSLTSGSNEQFF. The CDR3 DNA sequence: TGCGCCAGCAGCTTGACTAGCGGGAGTAATGAGCAGTTCTTC.

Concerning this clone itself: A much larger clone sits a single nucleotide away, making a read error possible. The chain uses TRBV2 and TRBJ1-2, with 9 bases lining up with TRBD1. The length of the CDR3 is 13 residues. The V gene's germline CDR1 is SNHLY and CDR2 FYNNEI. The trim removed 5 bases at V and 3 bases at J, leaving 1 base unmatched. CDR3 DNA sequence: TGTGCCAGCAGTCGACAGGGGGACTATGGCTACACCTTC. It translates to CASSRQGDYGYTF.

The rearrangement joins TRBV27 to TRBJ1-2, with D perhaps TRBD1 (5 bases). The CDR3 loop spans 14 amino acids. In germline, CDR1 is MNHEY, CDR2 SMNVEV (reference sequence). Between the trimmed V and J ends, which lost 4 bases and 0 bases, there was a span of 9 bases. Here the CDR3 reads CASSSTAPNYGYTF. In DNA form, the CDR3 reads TGTGCCAGCAGTTCGACAGCCCCTAACTATGGCTACACCTTC.

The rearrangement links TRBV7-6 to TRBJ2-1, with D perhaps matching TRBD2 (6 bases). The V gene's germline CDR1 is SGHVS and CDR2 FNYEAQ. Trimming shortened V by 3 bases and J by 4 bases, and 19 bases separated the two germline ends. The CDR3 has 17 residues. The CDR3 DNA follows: TGTGCCAGCAGCTTCTTACGGGACTCCGGTAAATACAATGAGCAGTTCTTC. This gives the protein CASSFLRDSGKYNEQFF. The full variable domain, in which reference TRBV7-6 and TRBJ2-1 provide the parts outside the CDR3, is GAGVSQSPRYKVTKRGQDVALRCDPISGHVSLYWYRQALGQGPEFLTYFNYEAQQDKSGLPNDRFSAERPEGSISTLTIQRTEQRDSAMYRCASSFLRDSGKYNEQFFGPGTRLTVL.

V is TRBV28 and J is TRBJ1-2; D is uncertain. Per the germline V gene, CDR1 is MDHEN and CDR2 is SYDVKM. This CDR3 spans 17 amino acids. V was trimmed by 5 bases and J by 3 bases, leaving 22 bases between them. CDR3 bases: TGTGCCAGCAGTGACTGCAGCCTTCGGAACGTCGACTATGGCTACACCTTC. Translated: CASSDCSLRNVDYGYTF.

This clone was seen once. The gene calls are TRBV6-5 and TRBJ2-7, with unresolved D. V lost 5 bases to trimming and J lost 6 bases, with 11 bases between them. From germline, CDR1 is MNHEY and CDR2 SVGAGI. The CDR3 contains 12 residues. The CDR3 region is CASSKEWGEQYF. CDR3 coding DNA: TGTGCCAGCAGTAAAGAGTGGGGCGAGCAGTACTTC.

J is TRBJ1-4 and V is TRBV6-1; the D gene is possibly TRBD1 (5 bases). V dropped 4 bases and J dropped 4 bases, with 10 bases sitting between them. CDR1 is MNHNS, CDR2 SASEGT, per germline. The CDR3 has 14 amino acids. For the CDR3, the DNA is TGTGCCAGCAGTGGGGGCAGGGTTAATGAAAAACTGTTTTTT. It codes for CASSGGRVNEKLFF.

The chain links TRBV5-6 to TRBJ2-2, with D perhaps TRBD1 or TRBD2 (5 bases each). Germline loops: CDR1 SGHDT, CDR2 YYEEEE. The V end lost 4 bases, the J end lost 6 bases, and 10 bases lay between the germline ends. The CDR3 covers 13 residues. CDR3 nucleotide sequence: TGTGCCAGCAGCCGTAGAGGGGCCGGGGAGCTGTTTTTT. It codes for CASSRRGAGELFF.

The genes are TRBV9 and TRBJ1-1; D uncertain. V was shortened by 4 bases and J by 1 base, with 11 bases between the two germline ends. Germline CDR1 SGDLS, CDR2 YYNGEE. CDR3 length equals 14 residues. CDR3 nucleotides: TGTGCCAGCAGCCTCCAGAGTAGGAACACTGAAGCTTTCTTT. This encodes CASSLQSRNTEAFF.

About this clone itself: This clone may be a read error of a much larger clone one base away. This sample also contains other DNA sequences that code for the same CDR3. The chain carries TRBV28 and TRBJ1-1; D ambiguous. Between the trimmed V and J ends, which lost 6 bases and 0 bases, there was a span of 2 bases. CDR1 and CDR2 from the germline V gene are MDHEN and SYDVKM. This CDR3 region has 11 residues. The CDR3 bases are TGTGCCAGCAGATTGAACACTGAAGCTTTCTTT. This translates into CASRLNTEAFF.

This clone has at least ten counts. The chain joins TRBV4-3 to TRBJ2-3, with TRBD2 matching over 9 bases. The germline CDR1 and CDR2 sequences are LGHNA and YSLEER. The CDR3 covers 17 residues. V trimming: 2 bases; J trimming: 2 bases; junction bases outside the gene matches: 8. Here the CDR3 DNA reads TGCGCCAGCAGCCAAATCTTAGCGGGAGAGACCACAGATACGCAGTATTTT. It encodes CASSQILAGETTDTQYF.

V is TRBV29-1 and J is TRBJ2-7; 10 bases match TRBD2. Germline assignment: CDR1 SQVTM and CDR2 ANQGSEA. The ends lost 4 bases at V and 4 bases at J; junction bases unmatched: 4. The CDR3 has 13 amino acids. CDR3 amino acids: CSVALTSGYEQYF. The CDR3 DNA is TGCAGCGTTGCGTTGACTAGCGGGTACGAGCAGTACTTC.

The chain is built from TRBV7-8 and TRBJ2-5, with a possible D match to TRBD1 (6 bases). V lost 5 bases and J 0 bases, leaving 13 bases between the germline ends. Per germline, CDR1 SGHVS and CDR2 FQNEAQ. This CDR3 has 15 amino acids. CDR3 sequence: CASSTGQRYQETQYF. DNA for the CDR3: TGTGCCAGCAGCACCGGACAGCGGTACCAAGAGACCCAGTACTTC.

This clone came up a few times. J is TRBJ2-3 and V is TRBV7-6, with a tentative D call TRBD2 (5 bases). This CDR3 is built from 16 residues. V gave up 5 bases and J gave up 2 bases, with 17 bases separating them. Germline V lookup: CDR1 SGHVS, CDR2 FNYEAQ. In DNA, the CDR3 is TGTGCCAGCAGCATCGGTGGGCTAGCAGTCACAGATACGCAGTATTTT. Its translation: CASSIGGLAVTDTQYF.